This passage covers 14 T cell receptor beta chains from one sample sequenced in a study of cytomegalovirus exposure and HLA in healthy donors. PCR employed 60 Vbeta and 13 Jbeta primers. This table comes from immunoSEQ multiplex PCR, and its TCRdb copy is limited to in-frame clones, with some not included. The sample shows roughly 92,000 clones, 80% to 85% of them seen only once. Sequenced: PBMCs. The receptors shown here come from a woman aged 70-85 years in good health and CMV-seropositive.

This rearrangement joins TRBV14 to TRBJ1-3; tentative D call: TRBD1 (6 bases). This CDR3 is built from 16 residues. CDR1 SGHDN and CDR2 FVKESK come from the germline V gene. V was clipped by 4 bases and J by 7 bases, with 20 bases between them. The CDR3 bases are TGTGCCAGCAGCCGAACACAGGGATGGTCCTACAACACCATATATTTT. This gives the protein CASSRTQGWSYNTIYF.

This chain joins TRBV13 and TRBJ1-2, with D possibly TRBD1 on 5 matching bases. The CDR3 runs to 16 residues. The V end was cut by 5 bases, the J end by 2 bases, with 18 bases between. CDR1 is PRHDT and CDR2 is FYEKMQ in the germline V gene (reference sequence). The CDR3 DNA is TGTGCCAGCAGCCTCTCGGCGGGGGGGACGAACTATGGCTACACCTTC. Translating it yields CASSLSAGGTNYGYTF. Full variable domain (outside the CDR3, taken from reference TRBV13 and TRBJ1-2): AAGVIQSPRHLIKEKRETATLKCYPIPRHDTVYWYQQGPGQDPQFLISFYEKMQSDKGSIPDRFSAQQFSDYHSELNMSSLELGDSALYFCASSLSAGGTNYGYTFGSGTRLTVV.

The chain employs TRBV15 and TRBJ2-1, with 8 positions matching TRBD2. Germline CDR1 is LNHNV and CDR2 is YYDKDF (reference sequence). The CDR3 sequence is 14 residues long. J lost 2 bases, V lost 9 bases, and 6 bases had no gene match. CDR3 region: CATEAGVAYNEQFF. The CDR3 DNA reads as TGTGCCACTGAAGCGGGAGTCGCCTACAATGAGCAGTTCTTC.

This chain uses TRBV10-3 with TRBJ2-7; no definite D call. Germline CDR1 and CDR2: ENHRY and SYGVKD. V lost 7 bases to trimming and J lost 12 bases, with 19 bases between them. This CDR3 is 12 amino acids long. CDR3 amino acids: CAINTWSGQPYF. In DNA form, the CDR3 reads TGTGCCATCAACACCTGGAGTGGTCAACCGTACTTC.

Comment on this clone: A junction boundary mismatches the germline segment, possibly from a read error. The chain has TRBV25-1 and TRBJ2-1, with D possibly matching TRBD2 (5 bases). From germline, CDR1 is MGHDK and CDR2 SYGVNS. The CDR3 covers 11 residues. CDR3 in amino acids: CASGGAPRIIF. The CDR3 DNA follows: TGTGCCAGCGGAGGAGCTCCGCGGATCATCTTC.

The rearrangement links TRBV7-2 to TRBJ2-6; 7 bases agree with TRBD1. This CDR3 is 16 amino acids long. Per the germline V gene, CDR1 is SGHTA and CDR2 is FQGNSA. Trimming took 5 bases from V and 4 from J; bases not matched to a gene: 8. The DNA of the CDR3 is TGTGCCAGCAGCCGTCGTGGGACAGCGGGGGCCAACGTCCTGACTTTC. As protein: CASSRRGTAGANVLTF.

This rearrangement joins TRBV21-1 to TRBJ1-3; no check of the table's D call, TRBD1, against the DNA was made. TRBV21-1 is a pseudogene segment. This CDR3 is 16 amino acids long. The CDR3 loop is CASSKGTGGSGNTIYF. The CDR3 DNA is TGTGCCAGCAGCAAAGGGACAGGGGGATCTGGAAACACCATATATTTT.

This chain connects TRBV7-6 to TRBJ2-2; D possibly corresponds to TRBD2 (6 bases). The CDR3 length is 14 residues. Trimming left V 5 bases short and J 5 bases short, with 12 bases between. CDR1 is SGHVS, CDR2 FNYEAQ, per germline. The CDR3 sequence: CASSPGGGTGELFF. In DNA form, the CDR3 reads TGTGCCAGCAGCCCGGGTGGGGGGACCGGGGAGCTGTTTTTT.

V usage is TRBV25-1 and J usage is TRBJ2-7, with TRBD1 matching over 9 bases. V trimming: 5 bases; J trimming: 5 bases; junction bases outside the gene matches: 7. This CDR3 spans 14 amino acids. The V gene's germline CDR1 is MGHDK and CDR2 SYGVNS. The CDR3 nucleotides are TGTGCCAGCAGTTACCACAGGGGGCGCGACGAGCAGTACTTC. It is translated as CASSYHRGRDEQYF.

This chain links TRBV28 with TRBJ2-2; 8 nucleotides align to TRBD1. The V segment lost 5 bases and the J segment 5 bases; nucleotides outside the gene matches: 7. This CDR3 has 15 amino acids. Germline loops: CDR1 MDHEN, CDR2 SYDVKM. CDR3 sequence: CASSRTGKVTGELFF. The CDR3 DNA follows: TGTGCCAGCAGTCGGACAGGGAAAGTAACCGGGGAGCTGTTTTTT. Full variable domain (missing parts from reference TRBV28 and TRBJ2-2): DVKVTQSSRYLVKRTGEKVFLECVQDMDHENMFWYRQDPGLGLRLIYFSYDVKMKEKGDIPEGYSVSREKKERFSLILESASTNQTSMYLCASSRTGKVTGELFFGEGSRLTVL.

Only a few counts were recorded for this clone. This chain uses TRBV6-1 with TRBJ2-7; 11 bases line up with TRBD1. The CDR3 totals 15 residues. Trimming took 5 bases from V and 2 from J; bases not matched to a gene: 5. Germline loops: CDR1 MNHNS, CDR2 SASEGT. CDR3: CASSSPGQGAYEQYF. Here the CDR3 DNA reads TGTGCCAGCAGTTCGCCGGGACAGGGGGCCTACGAGCAGTACTTC.

A few counts support this clone. This sequence joins TRBV28 and TRBJ2-2; 10 bases agree with TRBD1. The V and J ends lost 2 bases and 7 bases, in that order; junction bases with no gene match: 4. The V gene's germline CDR1 is MDHEN and CDR2 SYDVKM. The CDR3 sequence is 15 residues long. The DNA for the CDR3 is TGTGCCAGCAGTTTACAGGGACAGGGGAACGGGGAGCTGTTTTTT. Translating gives CASSLQGQGNGELFF.

The chain joins TRBV5-5 to TRBJ2-7; 7 bases agree with TRBD1. CDR1 and CDR2 from the germline V gene are SGHKS and YYEKEE (reference sequence). This CDR3 is 15 amino acids long. Losses at the gene ends were 5 bases for V and 1 base for J; bases not matched to a gene: 9. The CDR3 loop reads CASRDDRVVSYEQYF. The CDR3 DNA reads TGTGCCAGCAGAGATGACAGGGTGGTGTCCTACGAGCAGTACTTC.

This clone was seen more than once but under ten times. This chain connects TRBV4-2 to TRBJ1-5, with D perhaps matching TRBD1 (6 bases). CDR1 LGHNA and CDR2 YNFKEQ come from the germline V gene. The CDR3 length is 16 residues. V lost 3 bases and J 2 bases, leaving 14 bases between the germline ends. Here the CDR3 reads CASSQSSGAGNQPQHF. The CDR3 coding sequence is TGTGCCAGCAGCCAGAGTTCAGGGGCCGGCAATCAGCCCCAGCATTTT.